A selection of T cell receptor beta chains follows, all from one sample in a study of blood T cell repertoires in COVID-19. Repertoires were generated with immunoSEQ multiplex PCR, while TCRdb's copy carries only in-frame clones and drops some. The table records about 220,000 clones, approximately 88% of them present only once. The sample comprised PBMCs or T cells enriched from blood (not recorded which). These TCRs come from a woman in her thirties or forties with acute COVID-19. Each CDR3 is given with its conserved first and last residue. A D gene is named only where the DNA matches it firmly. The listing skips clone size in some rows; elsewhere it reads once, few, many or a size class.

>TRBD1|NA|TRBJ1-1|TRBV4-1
CASSQMGTGLNTEAFF
TGCGCCAGCAGCCAGATGGGGACAGGGCTAAACACTGAAGCTTTCTTT
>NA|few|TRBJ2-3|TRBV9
CASSVGGSYTDTQYF
TGTGCCAGCAGCGTAGGAGGGTCTTACACAGATACGCAGTATTTT
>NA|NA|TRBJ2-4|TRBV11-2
CASSPDLSGIQYF
TGTGCCAGCAGCCCTGACCTCAGCGGCATTCAGTACTTC
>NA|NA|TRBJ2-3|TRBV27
CASSIDRWDTQYF
TGTGCCAGCAGTATTGACAGGTGGGATACGCAGTATTTT
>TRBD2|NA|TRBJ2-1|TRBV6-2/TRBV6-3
CASSYSPLGRYNEQFF
TGTGCCAGCAGTTATTCCCCTCTCGGGAGGTACAATGAGCAGTTCTTC
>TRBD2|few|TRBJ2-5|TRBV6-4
CASSEGTSAETQYF
TGTGCCAGCAGTGAAGGGACTAGCGCCGAGACCCAGTACTTC
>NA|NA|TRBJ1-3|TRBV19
CASSISPGSTIYF
TGTGCCAGTAGTATAAGCCCCGGGAGCACCATATATTTT
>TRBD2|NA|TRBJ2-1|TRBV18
CASSPAGGRFNEQFF
TGTGCCAGCTCCCCGGCGGGGGGGCGTTTCAATGAGCAGTTCTTC
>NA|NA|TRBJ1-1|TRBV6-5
CASSYGGTGAEAFF
TGTGCCAGCAGTTACGGAGGTACGGGGGCTGAAGCTTTCTTT
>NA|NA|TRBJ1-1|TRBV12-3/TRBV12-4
CASSLQGNTEAFF
TGTGCCAGCAGTTTACAGGGGAACACTGAAGCTTTCTTT
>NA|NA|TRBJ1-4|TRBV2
CASSENQGWIEKLFF
TGTGCCAGCAGTGAAAATCAGGGTTGGATCGAAAAACTGTTTTTT
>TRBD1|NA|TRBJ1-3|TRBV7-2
CASSLATGAGNTIYF
TGTGCCAGCAGCTTAGCGACAGGGGCTGGAAACACCATATATTTT
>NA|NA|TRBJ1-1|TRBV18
CASSPQQDYEAFF
TGTGCCAGCTCACCCCAACAGGACTACGAAGCTTTCTTT
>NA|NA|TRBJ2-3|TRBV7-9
CASSLGGGRDTQYF
TGTGCCAGCAGTCTTGGCGGGGGCAGGGATACGCAGTATTTT
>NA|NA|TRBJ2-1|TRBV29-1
CSVLEFREQFF
TGCAGCGTCCTGGAGTTTAGGGAGCAGTTCTTC
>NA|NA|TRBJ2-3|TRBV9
CASSVDRATDTQYF
TGTGCCAGCAGCGTAGACAGGGCCACAGATACGCAGTATTTT
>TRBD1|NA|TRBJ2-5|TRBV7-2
CASSKSGTAQKETQYF
TGTGCCAGCAGCAAATCCGGGACAGCCCAAAAAGAGACCCAGTACTTC
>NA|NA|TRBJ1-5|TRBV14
CASSARENQPQHF
TGTGCCAGCAGCGCCCGGGAAAATCAGCCCCAGCATTTT
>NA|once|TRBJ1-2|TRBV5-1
CASRGQGYHGYTF
TGCGCCAGCAGAGGCCAGGGGTACCATGGCTACACCTTC
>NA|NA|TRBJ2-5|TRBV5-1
CASTAQGRETQYF
TGCGCCAGCACCGCTCAGGGGAGAGAGACCCAGTACTTC
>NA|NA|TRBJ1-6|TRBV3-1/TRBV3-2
CASSPPGGGYLHF
TGTGCCAGCAGCCCCCCCGGGGGGGGCTACCTCCACTTT
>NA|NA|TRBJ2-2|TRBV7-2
CASSLLLAPGELFF
TGTGCCAGCAGCTTGTTACTAGCTCCCGGGGAGCTGTTTTTT
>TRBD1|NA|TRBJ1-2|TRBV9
CASSGLRDRVGDGYTF
TGTGCCAGCAGCGGGCTCCGGGACAGGGTCGGGGATGGCTACACCTTC
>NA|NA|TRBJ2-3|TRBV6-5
CASRAGTLTDTQYF
TGTGCCAGCAGGGCCGGGACACTCACAGATACGCAGTATTTT
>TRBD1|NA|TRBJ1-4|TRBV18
CASSPTGTGSEKLFF
TGTGCCAGCTCACCGACCGGGACAGGGAGCGAAAAACTGTTTTTT
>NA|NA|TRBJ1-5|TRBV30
CAWSRAGVGNQPQHF
TGTGCCTGGAGTCGGGCAGGGGTTGGCAATCAGCCCCAGCATTTT
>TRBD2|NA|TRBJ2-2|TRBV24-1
CATSDRTSMGTGELFF
TGTGCCACCAGTGATAGGACTAGTATGGGGACCGGGGAGCTGTTTTTT
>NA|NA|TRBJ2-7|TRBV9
CASSVGDNPKHEQYF
TGTGCCAGCAGCGTAGGAGACAACCCAAAACACGAGCAGTACTTC
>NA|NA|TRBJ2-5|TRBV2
CASKYQANQETQYF
TGTGCCAGCAAATATCAGGCCAACCAAGAGACCCAGTACTTC
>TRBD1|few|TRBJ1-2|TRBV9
CASSATGTGGLLDGYTF
TGTGCCAGCAGCGCCACCGGGACAGGGGGTTTGTTGGATGGCTACACCTTC
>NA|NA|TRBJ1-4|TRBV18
CASSPSLTGSNEKLFF
TGTGCCAGCTCACCTTCCTTGACAGGCTCTAATGAAAAACTGTTTTTT
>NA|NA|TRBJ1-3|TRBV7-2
CASSLDSTSGNTIYF
TGTGCCAGCAGCTTAGACAGTACCTCTGGAAACACCATATATTTT
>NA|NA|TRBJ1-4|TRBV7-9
CASSVWTVSPNEKLFF
TGTGCCAGCAGCGTGTGGACAGTCTCTCCTAATGAAAAACTGTTTTTT
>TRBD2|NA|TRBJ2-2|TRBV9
CASSSPSSGRGNTGELFF
TGTGCCAGCAGCTCACCTTCTAGCGGGAGGGGGAACACCGGGGAGCTGTTTTTT
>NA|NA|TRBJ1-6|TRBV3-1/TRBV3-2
CASSQARTRTSPLHF
TGTGCCAGCAGCCAGGCACGTACAAGAACCTCACCCCTCCACTTT
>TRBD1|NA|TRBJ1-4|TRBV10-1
CASSSGQDREKLFF
TGCGCCAGCAGCTCGGGACAGGATCGTGAAAAACTGTTTTTT
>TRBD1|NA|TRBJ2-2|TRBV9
CASSSRTGTTGELFF
TGTGCCAGCAGCTCGCGGACAGGGACCACCGGGGAGCTGTTTTTT
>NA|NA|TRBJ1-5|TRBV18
CASSIEVNQPQHF
TGTGCCAGCTCGATAGAGGTGAATCAGCCCCAGCATTTT
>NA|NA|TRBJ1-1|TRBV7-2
CASSLDAGMNTEAFF
TGTGCCAGCAGCTTAGATGCAGGCATGAACACTGAAGCTTTCTTT